Listed here is a single T cell receptor (beta chain). The antigen is undetermined. Naive CD4+ cells had CD25+ Tregs removed. Study-level results: Tumor Treg TCRs overlapped most with tumor naive CD4+ cells.

Full-length variable regions came from constant-region reverse primers plus semi-nested Nested Universal Primer A PCR. TCRdb used MiXCR to reprocess the 5' RACE reads, holding one entry per CDR3 protein. This sample carries roughly 38,000 distinct CDR3 sequences, around 18% of them seen once, and the ten largest clones take 2.5% to 3.5%. The receptor's source is a female donor with breast cancer. The sequencing input was naive CD4+ T cells sorted from a lymph node. Subset given: naive CD4+ T cells, CD4+CD45RA+CD25-.

CDR3 amino acids: CASSPTGTGRSDTQYF. In nucleotides, the CDR3 is TGTGCCAGCAGCCCCACCGGGACAGGGAGGTCAGATACGCAGTATTTT. The rearrangement uses TRBV6-2 or TRBV6-3 and TRBJ2-3, with 9 bases fitting TRBD1. V lost 6 bases to trimming and J lost 4 bases; unmatched junction nucleotides: 11. The CDR3 is 16 residues long. Per the germline V gene, CDR1 is MNHEY and CDR2 is SVGEGT.